The present T cell receptor (beta chain) was sequenced within a study of T cell changes during pregnancy in multiple sclerosis. Assay used: immunoSEQ multiplex PCR; TCRdb lists only in-frame clones, some missing. The sample holds approximately 100,000 clones, roughly nine tenths seen once. The V gene lost 2 bases and the J gene lost 2 bases, with 12 bases spanning the gap. The CDR3 contains 15 residues. The germline V gene encodes CDR1 MNHNY and CDR2 SVGAGI (reference sequence). This rearrangement joins TRBV6-6 to TRBJ1-1, with D perhaps TRBD1 (6 bases). The source is a female donor with multiple sclerosis, enrolled in a pregnancy study. Sequencing was performed on peripheral blood, taken before pregnancy. For the CDR3, the DNA is TGTGCCAGCAGTTACGGAGGGGGGGGTAACACTGAAGCTTTCTTT. Its protein product is CASSYGGGGNTEAFF.